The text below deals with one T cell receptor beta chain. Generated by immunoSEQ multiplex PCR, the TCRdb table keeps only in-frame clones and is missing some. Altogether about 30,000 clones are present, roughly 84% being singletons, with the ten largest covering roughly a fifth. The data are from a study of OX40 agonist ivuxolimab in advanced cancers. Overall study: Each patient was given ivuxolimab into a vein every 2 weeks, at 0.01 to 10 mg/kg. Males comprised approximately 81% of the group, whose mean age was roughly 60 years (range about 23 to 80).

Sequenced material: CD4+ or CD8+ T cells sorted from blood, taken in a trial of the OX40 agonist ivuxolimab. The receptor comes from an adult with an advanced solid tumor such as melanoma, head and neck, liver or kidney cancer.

The CDR3 nucleotides are TGTGCCAGCAGTTTCCACGACACGATCTCCTACGAGCAGTACTTC. It translates to CASSFHDTISYEQYF. The rearrangement uses TRBV28 and TRBJ2-7; D is unresolved. The ends were cut back, 3 bases at V and 0 bases at J, with 12 bases in the middle. The V gene's germline CDR1 is MDHEN and CDR2 SYDVKM. The CDR3 loop spans 15 amino acids.